The rows below give T cell receptor beta chains drawn from one sample of a study of shared clonotypes between healthy human individuals. Here immunoSEQ multiplex PCR was the method, and the copy in TCRdb shows in-frame clones only, minus some. Counted here are about 2.4 million clones, 93% occurring once; the ten biggest clones make up approximately 0.37%. Sequenced: naive CD4+ T cells from PBMCs. Receptors originate from a man in his late teens or twenties in good health. Some clones in this sample may be carry-over from other donors' samples. Each CDR3 is given with its conserved first and last residue. A D gene is named only where the DNA matches it firmly. Clone size is given for some rows only: seen once, a few or many times, or a class if the clone is expanded.

TRBV28	NA	TRBJ2-1	NA	TGTGCCAGCAGTTCATCAACTGCGAGCTCCTACAATGAGCAGTTCTTC	CASSSSTASSYNEQFF
TRBV7-2	TRBD2	TRBJ2-1	NA	TGTGCCAGCACCCTTACTTGGGGAGGGCTCAATGAGCAGTTCTTC	CASTLTWGGLNEQFF
TRBV5-1	NA	TRBJ2-7	NA	TGCGCCAGCAGCTTGGGGGACACGAAAGGTTACGAGCAGTACTTC	CASSLGDTKGYEQYF
TRBV4-3	NA	TRBJ2-2	NA	TGCGCCAGCAGCCAAGATCCCAACACCGGGGAGCTGTTTTTT	CASSQDPNTGELFF
TRBV19	NA	TRBJ2-1	NA	TGTGCCAGTAGTATTTCCGGCGGAGGCTCCTACAATGAGCAGTTCTTC	CASSISGGGSYNEQFF
TRBV5-1	NA	TRBJ2-5	NA	TGCGCCAGCAGCTTGGGGACAGCCGCAGGGGAGACCCAGTACTTC	CASSLGTAAGETQYF
TRBV6-1	TRBD1	TRBJ2-7	NA	TGTGCCAGCAGTGGCCCGGACAGGTCAAACGAGCAGTACTTC	CASSGPDRSNEQYF
TRBV16	NA	TRBJ1-5	NA	TGTGCCAGCACCTCCGGGAGAGGCAATCAGCCCCAGCATTTT	CASTSGRGNQPQHF
TRBV5-1	NA	TRBJ2-2	NA	TGCGCCAGCAGCTTGGCCGGCACCGGGGAGCTGTTTTTT	CASSLAGTGELFF
TRBV10-1	NA	TRBJ2-1	NA	TGCGCCAGCAGTGCAAGGGGCTCCTACTACAATGAGCAGTTCTTC	CASSARGSYYNEQFF
TRBV28	TRBD1	TRBJ2-5	NA	TGTGCCAGCAGTTTAACTCCGGGACAGCCTTACGAGACCCAGTACTTC	CASSLTPGQPYETQYF
TRBV5-1	TRBD2	TRBJ2-5	NA	TGCGCCAGCAGCGAGACTAGCGGGAAAGAGACCCAGTACTTC	CASSETSGKETQYF
TRBV19	TRBD2	TRBJ2-4	NA	TGTGCCAGTAGTATAAGGCTAGCGGGAGAAGCCAAAAACATTCAGTACTTC	CASSIRLAGEAKNIQYF
TRBV19	NA	TRBJ1-2	NA	TGTGCCAGTGCCCGCCCCTCGGCTAACTATGGCTACACCTTC	CASARPSANYGYTF
TRBV6-5	NA	TRBJ1-2	NA	TGTGCCAGCAGTTACCACGACAGGAACTATGGCTACACCTTC	CASSYHDRNYGYTF
TRBV6-1	TRBD2	TRBJ2-3	NA	TGTGCCAGCAGTGAAATGGTAGCGGGATTAGATACGCAGTATTTT	CASSEMVAGLDTQYF
TRBV5-1	TRBD2	TRBJ2-7	NA	TGCGCCAGCAGCCCTGGGACTAGCGGGAGATTTACGCGCGAGCAGTACTTC	CASSPGTSGRFTREQYF
TRBV7-9	TRBD1	TRBJ1-2	NA	TGTGCCAGCAGCCCTTCTCTACAGGGGCGGGCCCGCTACACCTTC	CASSPSLQGRARYTF
TRBV7-9	TRBD2	TRBJ2-5	NA	TGTGCCAGCAGCCGCAGCGGGGGGCAAGAGACCCAGTACTTC	CASSRSGGQETQYF
TRBV14	NA	TRBJ1-4	NA	TGTGCCAGCAGCCAAGCAGGGAATGAAAAACTGTTTTTT	CASSQAGNEKLFF
TRBV5-8	NA	TRBJ1-5	NA	TGTGCCAGCACCCCACGGGGACTCAATCAGCCCCAGCATTTT	CASTPRGLNQPQHF
TRBV4-2	TRBD2	TRBJ2-1	NA	TGTGCCAGCAGCCAAGAACGGGGACTAGGAGGGTACAATGAGCAGTTCTTC	CASSQERGLGGYNEQFF
TRBV29-1	TRBD1	TRBJ2-7	NA	TGCAGCGTGAGAGTGGACAGGGGCTCCTACGAGCAGTACTTC	CSVRVDRGSYEQYF
TRBV27	TRBD2	TRBJ2-5	once	TGTGCCAGCAGCGGGGGGGCAGGGGCGGTTTTTATGGAGACCCAGTACTTC	CASSGGAGAVFMETQYF
TRBV7-2	TRBD2	TRBJ2-5	NA	TGTGCCAGCAGCCGAAGTCTGGCGGGAGCAGAGACCCAGTACTTC	CASSRSLAGAETQYF
TRBV19	NA	TRBJ1-2	NA	TGTGCCAGTAGTACCCCCGGGGGCGGCTATGGCTACACCTTC	CASSTPGGGYGYTF
TRBV28	TRBD2	TRBJ2-1	NA	TGTGCCAGCAGTCTGGCTAGCGGGAGTTTCGATGAGCAGTTCTTC	CASSLASGSFDEQFF
TRBV30	NA	TRBJ1-6	NA	TGTGCCTGGAGTGTCTTGGGGGGGCTCGGCCCTAATTCACCCCTCCACTTT	CAWSVLGGLGPNSPLHF
TRBV9	NA	TRBJ2-3	NA	TGTGCCAGCAGCGTAGGGGCCAGGGCAGATACGCAGTATTTT	CASSVGARADTQYF
TRBV4-1	NA	TRBJ2-7	NA	TGCGCCAGCAGCCAAGATAAGGAGACACGGCAGTACTTC	CASSQDKETRQYF
TRBV4-1	TRBD2	TRBJ2-7	NA	TGCGCCAGCAGCCGAGGACTAGCGGGAGGGCCCCCCTCCTACGAGCAGTACTTC	CASSRGLAGGPPSYEQYF
TRBV7-8	TRBD1	TRBJ2-1	NA	TGTGCCAGCAGCTCGGGGACAGGGTCTGAGCAGTTCTTC	CASSSGTGSEQFF
TRBV6-5	NA	TRBJ1-1	NA	TGTGCCAGCAGTTACGGGGGGCCAATTGAAGCTTTCTTT	CASSYGGPIEAFF
TRBV11-3	NA	TRBJ1-1	NA	TGTGCCAGCAGCCCAGGTGGGGGGCAGAGCACTGAAGCTTTCTTT	CASSPGGGQSTEAFF
TRBV2	TRBD2	TRBJ2-3	NA	TGTGCCAGCAGTATAACTAGCGGGAGGAACACAGATACGCAGTATTTT	CASSITSGRNTDTQYF
TRBV4-1	TRBD2	TRBJ2-7	few	TGCGCCAGCAGCCGGACTAGCGGGATGTACGAGCAGTACTTC	CASSRTSGMYEQYF
TRBV11-2	NA	TRBJ2-4	NA	TGTGCCAGCAGCTTAGGGCTAAAAAACATTCAGTACTTC	CASSLGLKNIQYF
TRBV19	NA	TRBJ2-7	NA	TGTGCCAGTAGTCCCCGCTTAGTTTCTCCCTATGAGCAGTACTTC	CASSPRLVSPYEQYF
TRBV30	TRBD2	TRBJ2-7	NA	TGTGCCTGGAAGCCAACGCCGGGGGGGCCTTACGAGCAGTACTTC	CAWKPTPGGPYEQYF
TRBV6-4	NA	TRBJ2-1	NA	TGTGCCAGCAGTGTTGGAGGCTCCTACAATGAGCAGTTCTTC	CASSVGGSYNEQFF
TRBV11-2	NA	TRBJ1-2	NA	TGTGCCAGCAGCTTAAAAACAGGGAGGACTAACTATGGCTACACCTTC	CASSLKTGRTNYGYTF
TRBV5-1	NA	TRBJ1-1	NA	TGCGCCAGCAGCTTCGAAGGGACTGAAGCTTTCTTT	CASSFEGTEAFF
TRBV6-6	NA	TRBJ1-2	NA	TGTGCCAGCAGAACCAGACAGGTTAATGGCTACACCTTC	CASRTRQVNGYTF
TRBV7-2	NA	TRBJ2-3	NA	TGTGCCAGCAGCTTAGCGGGCCCCGGGGATACGCAGTATTTT	CASSLAGPGDTQYF
TRBV6-1	NA	TRBJ1-1	NA	TGTGCCAGCAGTGAAGGGTATGGGACTGAAGCTTTCTTT	CASSEGYGTEAFF
TRBV21-1	NA	TRBJ2-7	NA	TGTGCCAGCAGGCTAGCGGGAATAGACGAGCAGTACTTC	CASRLAGIDEQYF
TRBV18	NA	TRBJ1-2	NA	TGTGCCAGCTCACCACCGTTCCGGGGCGGAGGCTACACCTTC	CASSPPFRGGGYTF
TRBV28	NA	TRBJ2-3	few	TGTGCCAGCAGTGCCACAGATACGCAGTATTTT	CASSATDTQYF
TRBV18	TRBD2	TRBJ2-2	NA	TGTGCCAGCTCACCGGGTCGAGGGGCTAGCGGGAGACAAACCGGGGAGCTGTTTTTT	CASSPGRGASGRQTGELFF
TRBV6-1	TRBD1	TRBJ1-5	NA	TGTGCCAGCAGTACAGGGGGCGAAGGAAATCAGCCCCAGCATTTT	CASSTGGEGNQPQHF
TRBV5-4	TRBD1	TRBJ2-7	NA	TGTGCCAGCAGCTGGCTAGGACAGGGCCACGAGCAGTACTTC	CASSWLGQGHEQYF
TRBV5-1	TRBD1	TRBJ2-7	NA	TGCGCCAGCAGCTTGGAGGGACAGGGACCCGGAGTGAATCTGTACTTC	CASSLEGQGPGVNLYF